The 9 T cell receptor beta chains presented below share a single source sample, sequenced in a study of CD8 T cells in Susac syndrome. With random hexamers, reverse transcription was performed on roughly 0.5 to 1 ug of RNA. TCRdb recomputed calls from the immunoSEQ multiplex PCR reads with MiXCR, one row per CDR3 protein. The table shows more than 110,000 distinct CDR3 sequences, with 95% occurring only once. Sequencing was done on a sample of CD4+ T cells from PBMCs. Receptors originate from a human donor with Susac syndrome.

The chain joins TRBV20-1 to TRBJ2-3; D remains ambiguous. The V end was cut by 5 bases, the J end by 6 bases, with 9 bases between. The CDR3 contains 11 residues. From germline, CDR1 is DFQATT and CDR2 SNEGSKA (reference sequence). CDR3 loop: CSAEEGDTQYF. The CDR3 DNA reads TGCAGTGCTGAGGAAGGGGATACGCAGTATTTT.

The chain uses TRBV12-3 or TRBV12-4 and TRBJ2-3; D uncertain. V was pared by 8 bases and J by 5 bases, with 17 bases between. This CDR3 contains 14 residues. DNA of the CDR3: TGTGCCAGCCATTCACAGCCAGGCAGAGATACGCAGTATTTT. Translated, it gives CASHSQPGRDTQYF.

This chain links TRBV14 with TRBJ1-2, with 8 bases fitting TRBD1. The CDR3 consists of 13 residues. The junction had 4 bases not matched to a gene; V was cut back by 3 bases and J by 7 bases. Germline assignment: CDR1 SGHDN and CDR2 FVKESK. The CDR3 loop is CASSQDRAGGYTF. The CDR3 DNA is TGTGCCAGCAGCCAGGACAGGGCCGGTGGCTACACCTTC.

The DNA of the CDR3 is TGTGCCAGCAGTGAAACCAAGATACAGGGGGTGGACGAGCAGTACTTC. This sequence encodes CASSETKIQGVDEQYF. This chain links TRBV25-1 with TRBJ2-7; 8 positions agree with TRBD1. Trimming took 2 bases from V and 5 from J; bases not matched to a gene: 11. The length of the CDR3 is 16 residues. The germline V gene encodes CDR1 MGHDK and CDR2 SYGVNS.

The chain carries TRBV20-1 and TRBJ2-3, with D tentatively TRBD2 (5 bases). Germline-derived CDR1 and CDR2 are DFQATT and SNEGSKA (reference sequence). V lost 0 bases and J lost 6, with 13 bases in between. The CDR3 sequence is 14 residues long. The DNA for the CDR3 is TGCAGTGCTAGAGATGAGGGTTCGAGGGATACGCAGTATTTT. Encoded protein: CSARDEGSRDTQYF.

This clonotype is a singleton in its sample. A junction end diverges from the germline sequence, so it may reflect a read error. V usage is TRBV7-9 and J usage is TRBJ2-3; 13 nucleotides align to TRBD2. Per the germline V gene, CDR1 is SEHNR and CDR2 is FQNEAQ (reference sequence). The CDR3 spans 14 residues. CDR3 nucleotides: TGTGCCAGCAGACCCAGGACTAGCGGGAGCGTCGCGGATTTT. Its protein product is CASRPRTSGSVADF.

The chain joins TRBV24-1 to TRBJ1-5; D possibly corresponds to TRBD1 (6 bases). This CDR3 is built from 16 residues. Per the germline V gene, CDR1 is KGHDR and CDR2 is SFDVKD. V lost 4 bases and J 7 bases, leaving 19 bases between the germline ends. The CDR3 protein is CATSDANYPRGQPQHF. The CDR3 coding sequence is TGTGCCACCAGTGACGCAAACTACCCCAGGGGACAGCCCCAGCATTTT.

The rearrangement uses TRBV30 and TRBJ2-7; no clear D gene. V lost 0 bases to trimming and J lost 0 bases, with 12 bases between them. Germline V gene data show CDR1 as GTSNPN and CDR2 as SVGIG (reference sequence). The CDR3 totals 15 residues. The DNA for the CDR3 is TGTGCCTGGAGTGTACCGGCAGGCCGCTCCTACGAGCAGTACTTC. This codes for CAWSVPAGRSYEQYF.

J is TRBJ2-6 and V is TRBV29-1; D remains unclear. Deletions cut 5 bases from V and 1 base from J, with 3 bases between. The CDR3 extends over 12 amino acids. Germline loops: CDR1 SQVTM, CDR2 ANQGSEA. The CDR3 sequence is CSVQSGANVLTF. The CDR3 coding sequence is TGCAGCGTTCAATCTGGGGCCAACGTCCTGACTTTC.